This T cell receptor beta chain was identified in a study of T cell repertoires in cytomegalovirus infection. Study overall: Based on public TCR beta signatures, there were indications of CMV infection and of a matching HLA type.

This CDR3 spans 14 amino acids. V was pared by 4 bases and J by 4 bases, with 12 bases between. The V gene's germline CDR1 is MNHEY and CDR2 SVGAGI. The sample holds a few counts of this clonotype. The antigen is not known. TCRdb itself ran the reads through MiXCR, one entry per CDR3 protein. The sample includes over 90,000 distinct CDR3 sequences, approximately 15% seen only once; the top ten take around 8.2%. Study-level points and caveats: Using cumulative public TCR beta family frequency, the authors identified those who carried CMV together with the relevant HLA. HLA-C-restricted, CMV-specific TCR beta clonotypes were dominant ex vivo.

The TCR comes from a human donor in good health (CMV status not recorded). Some clones in this sample may be carry-over from other donors' samples. Sequencing was carried out using PBMCs. This chain joins TRBV6-5 and TRBJ2-3; D is possibly TRBD2 (6 bases). The CDR3 loop reads CASSLGEAADTQYF. The CDR3 DNA reads TGTGCCAGCAGTTTAGGGGAGGCCGCAGATACGCAGTATTTT.